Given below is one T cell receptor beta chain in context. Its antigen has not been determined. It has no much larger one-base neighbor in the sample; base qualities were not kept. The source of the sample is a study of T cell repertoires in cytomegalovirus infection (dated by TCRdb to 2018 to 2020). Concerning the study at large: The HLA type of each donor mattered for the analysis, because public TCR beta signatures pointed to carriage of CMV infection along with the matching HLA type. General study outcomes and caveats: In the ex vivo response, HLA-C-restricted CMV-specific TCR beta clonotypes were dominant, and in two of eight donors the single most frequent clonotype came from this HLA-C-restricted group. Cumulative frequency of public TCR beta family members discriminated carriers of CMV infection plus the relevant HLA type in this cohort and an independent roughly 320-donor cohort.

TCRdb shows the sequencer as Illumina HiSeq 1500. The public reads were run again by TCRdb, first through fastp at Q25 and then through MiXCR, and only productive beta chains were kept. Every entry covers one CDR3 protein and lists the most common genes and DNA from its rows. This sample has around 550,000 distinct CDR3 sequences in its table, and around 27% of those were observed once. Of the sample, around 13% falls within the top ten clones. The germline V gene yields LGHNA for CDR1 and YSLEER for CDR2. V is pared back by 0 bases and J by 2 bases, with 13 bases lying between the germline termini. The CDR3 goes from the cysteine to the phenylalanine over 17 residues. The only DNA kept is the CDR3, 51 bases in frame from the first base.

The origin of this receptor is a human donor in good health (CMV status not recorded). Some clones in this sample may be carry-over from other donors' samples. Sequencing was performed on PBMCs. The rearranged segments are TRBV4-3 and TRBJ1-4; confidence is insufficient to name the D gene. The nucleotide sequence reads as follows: TGCGCCAGCAGCCAAGAGAATTTCGGGAGCACTAATGAAAAACTGTTTTTT. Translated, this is CASSQENFGSTNEKLFF.